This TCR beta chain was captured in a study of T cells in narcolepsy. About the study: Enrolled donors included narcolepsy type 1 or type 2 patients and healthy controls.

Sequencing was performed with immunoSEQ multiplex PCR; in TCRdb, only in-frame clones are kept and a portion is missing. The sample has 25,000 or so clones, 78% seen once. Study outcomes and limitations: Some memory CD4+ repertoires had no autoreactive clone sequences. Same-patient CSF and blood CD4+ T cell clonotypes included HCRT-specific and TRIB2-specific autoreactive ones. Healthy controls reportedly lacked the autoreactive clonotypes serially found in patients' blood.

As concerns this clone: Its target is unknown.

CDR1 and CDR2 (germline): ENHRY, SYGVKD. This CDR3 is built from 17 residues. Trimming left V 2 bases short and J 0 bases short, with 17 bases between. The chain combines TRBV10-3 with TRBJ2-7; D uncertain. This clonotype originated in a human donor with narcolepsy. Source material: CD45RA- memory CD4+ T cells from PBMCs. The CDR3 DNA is TGTGCCATCAGTGAGCCCTACCGTAGGCTATCCTCCTACGAGCAGTACTTC. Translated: CAISEPYRRLSSYEQYF.